Presented here are 4 T cell receptor beta chains from one specimen sequenced in a study of T cell clones after liver transplantation. The assay was immunoSEQ multiplex PCR, and TCRdb's table has in-frame clones only and misses some. This sample has 90,000 to 120,000 clones, with more than 75% found just once. This specimen consisted of CD4+ T cells from blood, obtained before liver transplant. These TCRs come from a human donor who received a liver transplant.

The DNA for the CDR3 is TGTGCCAGCAGCTTAGGCGTGGCAAGTAAAGCCTACGAGCAGTACTTC. This gives the protein CASSLGVASKAYEQYF. The V call is TRBV7-8, the J call TRBJ2-7, with D hard to call. CDR3 length equals 16 residues. Looked up from germline, CDR1 is SGHVS and CDR2 is FQNEAQ. The V end lost 1 base, the J end lost 2 bases, and 15 bases lay between the germline ends. Together with reference TRBV7-8 and TRBJ2-7, the CDR3 gives the full variable domain: GAGVSQSPRYKVAKRGQDVALRCDPISGHVSLFWYQQALGQGPEFLTYFQNEAQLDKSGLPSDRFFAERPEGSVSTLKIQRTQQEDSAVYLCASSLGVASKAYEQYFGPGTRLTVT.

The V call is TRBV29-1, the J call TRBJ2-1, with D tentatively TRBD2 (6 bases). Trimming stripped 4 bases from V and 9 bases from J, with 16 bases between. CDR3 length: 13 residues. CDR1 and CDR2 (germline): SQVTM, ANQGSEA. CDR3 sequence reads: CSVGAWEEGEQFF. The DNA of the CDR3 is TGCAGCGTTGGGGCGTGGGAGGAGGGTGAGCAGTTCTTC.

This clone came up a few times. The chain combines TRBV15 with TRBJ2-5, with 8 nucleotides matching TRBD1. Trimming removed 5 bases from V and 4 bases from J; junction bases left unmatched: 3. Looked up from germline, CDR1 is LNHNV and CDR2 is YYDKDF (reference sequence). The CDR3 is made up of 13 amino acids. DNA for the CDR3: TGTGCCACCAGCGGACAGGGCCTAGAGACCCAGTACTTC. Protein: CATSGQGLETQYF.

This clone was found a few times. The rearrangement links TRBV2 to TRBJ2-6; D possibly corresponds to TRBD1 (5 bases). The CDR3 consists of 18 residues. With 7 bases removed from V and 0 bases from J, the gap between germline ends came to 19 bases. Germline values: CDR1 SNHLY, CDR2 FYNNEI. The CDR3 loop reads CASMELPDSYSGANVLTF. The CDR3 DNA reads as TGTGCCAGCATGGAGCTTCCAGACAGCTACTCTGGGGCCAACGTCCTGACTTTC. Complete variable domain (other parts from reference TRBV2 and TRBJ2-6): EPEVTQTPSHQVTQMGQEVILRCVPISNHLYFYWYRQILGQKVEFLVSFYNNEISEKSEIFDDQFSVERPDGSNFTLKIRSTKLEDSAMYFCASMELPDSYSGANVLTFGAGSRLTVL.